This TCR beta chain was sequenced for a study of blood T cell repertoires in COVID-19. Background on the study: The samples span acute and convalescent COVID-19 from the United States, Italy and Spain. Sample material is recorded as cDNA or gDNA derived from T cells, B-cell-depleted T cells, or PBMCs.

Only in-frame clones appear in the TCRdb table, and some are missing; sequencing was by immunoSEQ multiplex PCR. Here the sample spans over 150,000 clones, approximately 90% being singletons. Germline CDR1 reads SGHTA; CDR2 reads FQGNSA. This CDR3 has 16 amino acids. V dropped 4 bases and J dropped 3 bases, with 16 bases sitting between them. Material: peripheral blood. The gene calls are TRBV7-2 and TRBJ2-1, with D perhaps matching TRBD2 (6 bases). This receptor was identified in a man aged 50 to 59 with acute or convalescent COVID-19. CDR3 residues: CASSSVRDSIYNEQFF. In DNA, the CDR3 is TGTGCCAGCAGCTCCGTTCGGGACTCCATCTACAATGAGCAGTTCTTC.